What follows is one TCR beta chain and its context. This entry comes from a study of CD8 T cells in Susac syndrome. Reverse transcription of about 0.5 to 1 ug RNA was carried out with random hexamers. Via MiXCR, TCRdb re-called the immunoSEQ multiplex PCR reads, giving one row per CDR3 protein. The profile covers under 250,000 distinct CDR3 sequences, with around 93% appearing a single time and roughly 0.072% taken by the ten largest. Unmatched junction bases numbered 6, after V lost 7 bases and J lost 4 bases. The CDR3 has 13 residues. From germline, CDR1 is SNHLY and CDR2 FYNNEI. Sequencing of TCR beta was performed on blood CD8+ T cells and on blood CD4+ T cells.

This sequence originates from a human donor with multiple sclerosis. The sample comprised CD4+ T cells from PBMCs. The rearrangement joins TRBV2 to TRBJ1-2, with 7 bases fitting TRBD1. This CDR3 reads CASTSTGIYGYTF. For the CDR3, the DNA is TGTGCCAGCACTTCGACAGGGATCTATGGCTACACCTTC.